The sequence of this T cell receptor beta chain was determined in a study of early stage breast cancer tumors. At the level of the study: Most of the 16 invasive tumors were ER+, PR+ and HER2-. Study-wide results and caveats: Commonly generated sequences made up most enriched TCRB sequences shared between patients.

About this clone: Antigen unknown.

Only in-frame clones appear in the TCRdb table, and some are missing; sequencing was by immunoSEQ multiplex PCR. The table shows about 36,000 clones, with 74% occurring only once. V lost 1 base to trimming and J lost 1 base, with 8 bases between them. The CDR3 covers 15 residues. CDR1 is SGHRS, CDR2 YFSETQ, per germline. Sequencing was carried out using blood. The receptor comes from a person aged 55 to 69 with breast cancer. V is TRBV5-1 and J is TRBJ2-2, with D hard to call. The CDR3 coding sequence is TGCGCCAGCAGCTTGAGGCCGGAGAACACCGGGGAGCTGTTTTTT. Its translation is CASSLRPENTGELFF. The full variable domain, rest sourced from reference TRBV5-1 and TRBJ2-2, is KAGVTQTPRYLIKTRGQQVTLSCSPISGHRSVSWYQQTPGQGLQFLFEYFSETQRNKGNFPGRFSGRQFSNSRSEMNVSTLELGDSALYLCASSLRPENTGELFFGEGSRLTVL.